The rows below give T cell receptor beta chains drawn from one sample of a study of T cell repertoires in cytomegalovirus infection. Each CDR3 protein is one row after TCRdb ran MiXCR on the reads. In the table there are about 920,000 distinct CDR3 sequences, roughly 30% of which are singletons. What these receptors recognize is not known. Here the sequenced sample was cultured CD8+ T cells from PBMCs, taken from culture after CMV antigen stimulation. Source of these receptors: a human donor in good health (CMV status not recorded). Some clones in this sample may be carry-over from other donors' samples. CDR3s include the opening cysteine and the closing phenylalanine or tryptophan. A D gene is named only where the DNA matches it firmly. Size is stated for part of the rows, as once, few or many counts, or as a class when the clone is expanded.

clone_size d_call j_call v_call cdr3_nt cdr3_aa
few TRBD1 TRBJ1-1 TRBV7-9 TGTGCCAGCAGCTTATGGGACAGGGGTGGCACTGAAGCTTTCTTT CASSLWDRGGTEAFF
few NA TRBJ2-7 TRBV7-8 TGTGCCAGCAGCTTTCTCGAGTCCTACGAGCAGTACTTC CASSFLESYEQYF
many NA TRBJ2-2 TRBV7-2 TGTGCCAGCAGCTTAGAGAATACGGGTCCCGGGGAGCTGTTTTTT CASSLENTGPGELFF
NA TRBD2 TRBJ2-3 TRBV2 TGTGCCAGCAGTTCGGGACTAGCGGCAAGCACAGATACGCAGTATTTT CASSSGLAASTDTQYF
NA NA TRBJ1-2 TRBV7-9 TGTGCCAACTGGGAGGGAAATGGCTACACCTTC CANWEGNGYTF
few TRBD2 TRBJ2-5 TRBV12-3/TRBV12-4 TGTGCCAGCAGTGGCGGGGGGGTAGAGACCCAGTACTTC CASSGGGVETQYF
many NA TRBJ1-6 TRBV11-2 TGTGCCAGCAGCCCCCTTGCAGGGCGGAATTCACCCCTCCACTTT CASSPLAGRNSPLHF
many TRBD1 TRBJ2-2 TRBV7-3 TGTGCCAGCAGCCTAACCTCCGCCGGGACAGGGAACACCGGGGAGCTGTTTTTT CASSLTSAGTGNTGELFF
few NA TRBJ2-7 TRBV6-1 TGTGCCAGCAGTGAGGCGGTGGATAGGTGGAGCTCCTACGAGCAGTACTTC CASSEAVDRWSSYEQYF
many NA TRBJ1-4 TRBV7-8 TGTGCCAGCAGCTTAGCGCTGGTGAAGGTGGCAACTAATGAAAAACTGTTTTTT CASSLALVKVATNEKLFF
NA TRBD2 TRBJ2-5 TRBV15 TGTGCCACCAGCAGAGGACTTCCGGGACTAGCGGGGGGGTTGGAGACCCAGTACTTC CATSRGLPGLAGGLETQYF
NA NA TRBJ2-3 TRBV6-1 TGTGCCAGCAGTCGCCAGAAACCTCCTAGCACAGATACGCAGTATTTT CASSRQKPPSTDTQYF
few NA TRBJ2-1 TRBV7-6 TGTGCCAGCAGCTCCCGGGACATCATTTACAATGAGCAGTTCTTC CASSSRDIIYNEQFF
NA NA TRBJ1-2 TRBV12-3/TRBV12-4 TGTGCCAGCAGTTCCGGGACTTGGTATGGCTACACCTTC CASSSGTWYGYTF
NA NA TRBJ2-3 TRBV12-3/TRBV12-4 TGTGCCAGCAGCCGGGACCGTCCGCAGTATTTT CASSRDRPQYF
NA NA TRBJ2-1 TRBV12-3/TRBV12-4 TGTGCCAGCAACCTGGGGGGGCCGAATGAGCAGTTCTTC CASNLGGPNEQFF
many TRBD1 TRBJ2-3 TRBV12-5 TGTGCTAGTGGTTTGGTACAGGGGTCCACAGATACGCAGTATTTT CASGLVQGSTDTQYF
few TRBD1 TRBJ2-1 TRBV19 TGTGCCAGTAGTCTCGCCGGGACAGGGGGCCATGAGCAGTTCTTC CASSLAGTGGHEQFF
NA NA TRBJ1-5 TRBV6-6 TGTGCCGGCAGCCCCGAGCGGGATAGCAATCAGCCCCAGCATTTT CAGSPERDSNQPQHF
NA TRBD1 TRBJ1-4 TRBV12-3/TRBV12-4 TGTGCCAGCAGTCCCCCCCGGGACAGGGCCGCAACTAATGAAAAACTGTTTTTT CASSPPRDRAATNEKLFF
few NA TRBJ2-7 TRBV24-1 TGTGCCACCTGGCGAGAGGACTACGAGCAGTACTTC CATWREDYEQYF
NA TRBD2 TRBJ2-2 TRBV25-1 TGTGCCAGCAGTGAAGTGGTCGGGGGGGCCGGGGAGCTGTTTTTT CASSEVVGGAGELFF
many NA TRBJ2-6 TRBV7-6 TGTGCCAGCAGCCTAAGGCCCCAAGTCTCTGGGGCCAACGTCCTGACTTTC CASSLRPQVSGANVLTF
NA NA TRBJ2-1 TRBV7-9 TGTGCCAGCAGCTCACCTCGGGGGGCCGGAAATGAGCAGTTCTTC CASSSPRGAGNEQFF
NA NA TRBJ1-1 TRBV27 TGTGCCAGCAGTTTACCGGGCAGCGGGAACACTGAAGCTTTCTTT CASSLPGSGNTEAFF
few NA TRBJ1-1 TRBV7-6 TGTGCCAGCAGCCCCACACGGCTGAACACTGAAGCTTTCTTT CASSPTRLNTEAFF
few NA TRBJ1-1 TRBV7-2 TGTGCCAGCAGCTTAGCGGGTTTCGGTGAAGCTTTCTTT CASSLAGFGEAFF
many NA TRBJ1-2 TRBV28 TGTGCCAGCAGTTTATTCCCCCAGGACTATGGCTACACCTTC CASSLFPQDYGYTF
many NA TRBJ1-3 TRBV12-3/TRBV12-4 TGTGCCAGCAGCCGACTACTGGACCAGGGTACTGGAAACACCATATATTTT CASSRLLDQGTGNTIYF
NA NA TRBJ2-2 TRBV6-1 TGTGCCAGCAGACTCACGACAGACGTTAGAGCGAACACCGGGGAGCTGTTTTTT CASRLTTDVRANTGELFF
few NA TRBJ1-2 TRBV5-1 TGCGCCAGCAGCTTGGACCGGGCGGATTACTATGGCTACACCTTC CASSLDRADYYGYTF
few NA TRBJ1-2 TRBV19 TGTGCCAGTAGTATCGATAGGACCTATGGCTACACCTTC CASSIDRTYGYTF
NA NA TRBJ1-3 TRBV4-3 TGCGCCAGCAGCCAAGATTGGGGGCCCTACTCTGGAAACACCATATATTTT CASSQDWGPYSGNTIYF